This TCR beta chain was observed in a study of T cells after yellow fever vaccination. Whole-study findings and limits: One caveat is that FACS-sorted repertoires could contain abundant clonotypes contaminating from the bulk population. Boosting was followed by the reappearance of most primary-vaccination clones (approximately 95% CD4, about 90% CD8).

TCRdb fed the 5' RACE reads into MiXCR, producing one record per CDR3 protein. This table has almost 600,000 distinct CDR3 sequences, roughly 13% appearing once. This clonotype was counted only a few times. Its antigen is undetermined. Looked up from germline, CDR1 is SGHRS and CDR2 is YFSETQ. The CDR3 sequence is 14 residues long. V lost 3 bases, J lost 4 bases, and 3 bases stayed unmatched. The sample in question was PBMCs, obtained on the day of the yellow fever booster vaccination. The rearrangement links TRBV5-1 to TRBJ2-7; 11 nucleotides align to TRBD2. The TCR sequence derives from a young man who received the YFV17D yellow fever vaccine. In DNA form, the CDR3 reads TGCGCCAGCAGCTCGACTAGCGGGAAGTACGAGCAGTACTTC. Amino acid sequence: CASSSTSGKYEQYF.